A single sample is the source of the 19 T cell receptor beta chains below, sequenced in a study of response to subunit inactivated influenza vaccine. TCRdb analysed the RT-PCR reads with MiXCR anew, one entry per CDR3 protein. In the table there are about 650,000 distinct CDR3 sequences, 14% of which are singletons. The specimen was PBMCs from blood, collected 14 days before vaccination. Receptor source: a man aged 50 to 59 who received an inactivated influenza vaccine.

Points on this clonotype: One junction end disagrees with the germline gene, perhaps due to a read error. The rearrangement links TRBV27 to TRBJ2-7; no clear D. The CDR3 is made up of 13 amino acids. Germline V gene sequence: CDR1 MNHEY, CDR2 SMNVEV (reference sequence). The DNA of the CDR3 is TGTGCCAGCAGTTTCGGGCCCCGCTACGAGCAGGACTTC. Protein: CASSFGPRYEQDF.

This clonotype was counted between two and nine times. The gene calls are TRBV27 and TRBJ2-3; no clear D gene. The CDR3 consists of 15 residues. V was pared by 6 bases and J by 2 bases, with 15 bases between. Germline assignment: CDR1 MNHEY and CDR2 SMNVEV (reference sequence). The CDR3 loop is CASRKNLVTTDTQYF. The CDR3 coding sequence is TGTGCCAGCAGGAAAAACTTAGTAACCACAGATACGCAGTATTTT.

This clonotype showed up just a few times. The chain recombines TRBV10-3 with TRBJ2-7; either TRBD1 or TRBD2 may supply D (5 bases each). CDR1 is ENHRY, CDR2 SYGVKD, per germline. Trimming took off 1 base at V and 3 bases at J, with 13 bases between the two ends. CDR3 size: 15 residues. In DNA form, the CDR3 reads TGTGCCATCAGTGAGTGGGGGACCTCCCACTACGAGCAGTACTTC. Translating gives CAISEWGTSHYEQYF.

The gene calls are TRBV11-2 and TRBJ2-7; 10 nucleotides match TRBD2. Germline values: CDR1 SGHAT, CDR2 FQNNGV. Trimming cost V 4 bases and J 4 bases; bases outside gene matches: 10. This CDR3 contains 16 residues. CDR3 nucleotide sequence: TGTGCCAGCAGCTCCTTAGCCGCTAGCGGGAGTTACGAGCAGTACTTC. Protein product: CASSSLAASGSYEQYF.

A few counts support this clonotype. The chain employs TRBV12-3 or TRBV12-4 and TRBJ1-5, with D unresolved. The V end lost 6 bases, the J end lost 4 bases, and 10 bases lay between the germline ends. This CDR3 spans 13 amino acids. The CDR3 here is CASSAAKNQPQHF. DNA of the CDR3: TGTGCCAGCAGCGCCGCGAAAAATCAGCCCCAGCATTTT.

This clonotype showed up just a few times. This chain joins TRBV7-6 and TRBJ1-2; D remains ambiguous. The germline V and J ends were trimmed by 5 bases and 8 bases, with 15 bases remaining between them. Germline V gives CDR1 SGHVS, CDR2 FNYEAQ. This CDR3 contains 13 residues. The CDR3 DNA follows: TGTGCCAGCAGCCAGACTGCAATGGGGGGCTACACCTTC. Its protein product is CASSQTAMGGYTF.

The genes are TRBV5-8 and TRBJ2-2; D is undetermined. Trimming removed 2 bases at V and 2 bases at J, with 10 bases between. The CDR3 covers 15 residues. Germline V gene data show CDR1 as SGHTS and CDR2 as YDEGEE. CDR3: CASSFRYTNTGELFF. The CDR3 nucleotides are TGTGCCAGCAGCTTTAGGTACACCAACACCGGGGAGCTGTTTTTT.

This chain connects TRBV29-1 to TRBJ2-7, with 7 bases lining up with TRBD1. V trimming: 5 bases; J trimming: 7 bases; junction bases outside the gene matches: 8. The germline CDR1 and CDR2 sequences are SQVTM and ANQGSEA. The CDR3 loop spans 12 amino acids. The CDR3 sequence: CSVHTGAVEQYF. In nucleotides, the CDR3 is TGCAGCGTTCATACAGGGGCGGTAGAGCAGTACTTC.

In DNA form, the CDR3 reads TGTGCCAGCAGTTACTCCCTCGGGGATAACTATGGCTACACCTTC. As protein: CASSYSLGDNYGYTF. The V gene is TRBV6-5, the J gene TRBJ1-2; no definite D call. The V gene's germline CDR1 is MNHEY and CDR2 SVGAGI. The V gene lost 0 bases and the J gene lost 1 base, with 9 bases spanning the gap. The CDR3 runs 15 residues.

The chain uses TRBV11-2 and TRBJ2-1; a possible D gene is TRBD2 (5 bases). The CDR3 loop spans 15 amino acids. Germline loops: CDR1 SGHAT, CDR2 FQNNGV. V lost 7 bases to trimming and J lost 1 base, with 14 bases between them. CDR3 loop: CASTGGHGSYNEQFF. The CDR3 DNA reads as TGTGCCAGCACCGGAGGTCACGGGTCCTACAATGAGCAGTTCTTC.

In its sample, this clonotype was seen many times. This chain joins TRBV7-9 and TRBJ2-1; D is perhaps TRBD1 or TRBD2 (5 bases each). CDR1 is SEHNR, CDR2 FQNEAQ, per germline (reference sequence). The CDR3 covers 13 residues. Trimming removed 8 bases from V and 3 bases from J, with 11 bases in between. Here the CDR3 reads CASQGPLYNEQFF. CDR3 coding DNA: TGTGCCAGCCAGGGACCGCTCTACAATGAGCAGTTCTTC.

This clonotype was seen more than once but under ten times. The chain carries TRBV11-2 and TRBJ2-7; possibly TRBD2 for D (6 bases). V was cut by 0 bases and J by 6 bases, with 15 bases left in between. The V gene's germline CDR1 is SGHAT and CDR2 FQNNGV. The length of the CDR3 is 15 residues. Here the CDR3 DNA reads TGTGCCAGCAGCTTAGATGCTACATTTAGCGGCGAGCAGTACTTC. Amino acids: CASSLDATFSGEQYF.

The chain couples TRBV6-2 or TRBV6-3 to TRBJ2-1; TRBD1 matches 7 bases. Germline-derived CDR1 and CDR2 are MNHEY and SVGEGT. With V trimmed by 7 bases and J by 0 bases, 6 bases remained unmatched. The CDR3 has 15 residues. The CDR3 nucleotides are TGTGCCAGCACCAGGGGGAGTGTCTCCTACAATGAGCAGTTCTTC. Translated: CASTRGSVSYNEQFF.

The V call is TRBV5-1, the J call TRBJ2-5, with 7 bases aligning to TRBD2. CDR1 is SGHRS, CDR2 YFSETQ, per germline. The CDR3 consists of 14 residues. The V and J ends lost 4 bases and 3 bases, in that order; junction bases with no gene match: 6. DNA for the CDR3: TGCGCCAGCAGCCAAGGACTAGAAAAAGAGACCCAGTACTTC. This translates into CASSQGLEKETQYF.

This clonotype was counted only a few times. The chain couples TRBV11-1 to TRBJ2-1; 8 bases line up with TRBD2. From germline, CDR1 is SGHAT and CDR2 FQDESV (reference sequence). The CDR3 runs 20 residues. Trimming removed 0 bases from V and 0 bases from J; junction bases left unmatched: 13. The CDR3 region is CASSLAKVSRGGDSYNEQFF. The CDR3 nucleotides read TGTGCCAGCAGCTTAGCCAAGGTCTCCCGGGGGGGGGACTCCTACAATGAGCAGTTCTTC.

In its sample, this clonotype was seen many times. This rearrangement joins TRBV7-8 to TRBJ2-1; 14 bases match TRBD2. The CDR3 length is 16 residues. The J segment lost 7 bases and the V segment lost 1 base, leaving 3 bases of the junction unmatched. Per germline, CDR1 SGHVS and CDR2 FQNEAQ. CDR3 amino acids: CASSLEGLAGENEQFF. The CDR3, as DNA: TGTGCCAGCAGCTTAGAGGGACTAGCGGGAGAGAATGAGCAGTTCTTC.

Ten or more counts support this clonotype. The rearrangement joins TRBV30 to TRBJ2-2, with TRBD2 identical over 7 bases. The CDR3 consists of 15 residues. The junction had 12 bases not matched to a gene; V was cut back by 5 bases and J by 6 bases. Germline loops: CDR1 GTSNPN, CDR2 SVGIG (reference sequence). The CDR3 coding sequence is TGTGCCTGGGGACTTTTAGGGAGGGCGTCCGGGGAGCTGTTTTTT. Its translation: CAWGLLGRASGELFF.

The chain recombines TRBV10-3 with TRBJ2-4; the D gene is possibly TRBD2 (7 bases). Trimming cost V 6 bases and J 7 bases, with 19 bases left between them. This CDR3 is built from 15 residues. CDR1 and CDR2 from the germline V gene are ENHRY and SYGVKD. The CDR3 sequence is CAISPGGAGDNIQYF. CDR3 sequence (DNA): TGTGCCATCAGCCCTGGGGGGGCGGGAGACAACATTCAGTACTTC.

The V gene is TRBV28, the J gene TRBJ2-2, with D possibly matching TRBD2 (5 bases). V shed 5 bases and J shed 4 bases, with 14 bases lying between them. This CDR3 region has 15 residues. The V gene's germline CDR1 is MDHEN and CDR2 SYDVKM. In DNA form, the CDR3 reads TGTGCCAGCAGTCCTGGACTGAAAATCACCGGGGAGCTGTTTTTT. The encoded protein is CASSPGLKITGELFF.